These T cell receptor beta chains were read from a single sample in a study of beta chain features in type 1 diabetes. This table comes from immunoSEQ multiplex PCR, and its TCRdb copy is limited to in-frame clones, with some not included. The top ten hold approximately 0.065% of the sample, which has more than 85,000 clones, about 40% seen once. Sequencing was done on a sample of stem cell memory CD4+ T cells from blood. These receptors all come from a woman between 18 and 30 years old in good health. CDR3s leave out the opening cysteine and the closing phenylalanine or tryptophan.

V: TRBV7-9
J: TRBJ2-7
CDR3: ASSPLGLLAGVHEQY

V: TRBV7-2
J: TRBJ1-5
CDR3: ASSLAGGATSSNQPQH

V: TRBV18
J: TRBJ2-5
CDR3: ASSPQWASDLKETQY

V: TRBV27
J: TRBJ1-2
CDR3: ASSYSQGSYGYT

V: TRBV5-8
J: TRBJ1-4
CDR3: ASSRGQGGDEKLF

V: TRBV19
J: TRBJ1-2
CDR3: ASRPVETRGGYGYT

V: TRBV9
J: TRBJ2-3
CDR3: ASSQWTGVTDTQY

V: TRBV6-6
J: TRBJ1-4
CDR3: ASSYPLPTTNEKLF

V: TRBV5-4
J: TRBJ2-3
CDR3: ASSQGTSGRTDTQY

V: TRBV4-3
J: TRBJ1-2
CDR3: ASSQDPGFVDGYT

V: TRBV5-8
J: TRBJ1-4
CDR3: ASSLGGREKLF

V: TRBV30
J: TRBJ2-1
CDR3: AWKIAGGPNEQF

V: TRBV27
J: TRBJ2-3
CDR3: ASSSWAGQGAGTQY

V: TRBV5-1
J: TRBJ1-1
CDR3: ASSLSGRTEAF

V: TRBV6-5
J: TRBJ2-5
CDR3: ASSWTSGSKTQY

V: TRBV30
J: TRBJ1-2
CDR3: AWRSQGTQGYT

V: TRBV29-1
J: TRBJ2-4
CDR3: SVASAAKNIQY

V: TRBV15
J: TRBJ2-1
CDR3: ATHPSGRAYNEQF

V: TRBV27
J: TRBJ1-1
CDR3: ASSDRQGGGTEAF

V: TRBV5-1
J: TRBJ2-2
CDR3: ASKDILAGRPNTGELF

V: TRBV5-1
J: TRBJ2-2
CDR3: ASGRTGSGVFRELF

V: TRBV2
J: TRBJ2-1
CDR3: ASLKLRGREGHEQF

V: TRBV10-3
J: TRBJ1-5
CDR3: AISSQGKGQPQH

V: TRBV4-1
J: TRBJ2-1
CDR3: ASSSFRGPIYNEQF

V: TRBV5-6
J: TRBJ2-1
CDR3: ASSLDRGTGEF

V: TRBV7-7
J: TRBJ2-1
CDR3: ASSWTGSNEQF

V: TRBV9
J: TRBJ2-1
CDR3: ASSVRVGAGPPLYNEQF

V: TRBV5-4
J: TRBJ2-1
CDR3: ASSILAGGPYNEQF

V: TRBV7-3
J: TRBJ2-3
CDR3: ASSSGSFNADTQY

V: TRBV11-3
J: TRBJ2-3
CDR3: ASSPRWTASTDTQY

V: TRBV7-2
J: TRBJ2-3
CDR3: ASSFRQTTDTQY

V: TRBV11-2
J: TRBJ2-3
CDR3: ASSLRSLSRGWTDTQY

V: TRBV5-1
J: TRBJ2-7
CDR3: ASSLIRAGGGEQY

V: TRBV18
J: TRBJ2-5
CDR3: ASSRGLAEETQY

V: TRBV7-2
J: TRBJ2-1
CDR3: ASSPGLAEYNEQF

V: TRBV6-5
J: TRBJ2-7
CDR3: ASSHLLAGRYEQY

V: TRBV30
J: TRBJ2-3
CDR3: AWSVLAGGLRDTQY

V: TRBV7-2
J: TRBJ1-2
CDR3: ASSLAQDYGYT

V: TRBV4-1
J: TRBJ2-7
CDR3: ASSLTPGLATYEQY

V: TRBV25-1
J: TRBJ2-3
CDR3: ASSDLGGRDTDTQY

V: TRBV2
J: TRBJ2-5
CDR3: ASRLAWGRETQY

V: TRBV27
J: TRBJ2-7
CDR3: ASSVYNQGHEQY

V: TRBV13
J: TRBJ2-7
CDR3: ASSSKTSGRSGQY